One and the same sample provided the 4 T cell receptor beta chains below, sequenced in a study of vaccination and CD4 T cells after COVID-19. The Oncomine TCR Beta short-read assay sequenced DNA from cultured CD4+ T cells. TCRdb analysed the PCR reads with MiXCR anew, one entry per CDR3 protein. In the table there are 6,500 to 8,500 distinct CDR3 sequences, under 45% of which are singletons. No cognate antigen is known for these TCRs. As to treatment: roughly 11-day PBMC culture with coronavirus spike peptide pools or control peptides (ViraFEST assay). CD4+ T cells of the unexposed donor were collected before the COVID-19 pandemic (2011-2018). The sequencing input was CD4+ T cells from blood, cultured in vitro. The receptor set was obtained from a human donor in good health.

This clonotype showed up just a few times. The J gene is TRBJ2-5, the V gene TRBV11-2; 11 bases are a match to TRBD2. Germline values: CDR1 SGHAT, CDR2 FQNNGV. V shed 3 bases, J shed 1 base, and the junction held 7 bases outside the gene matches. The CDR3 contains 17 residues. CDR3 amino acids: CASSLITSGGFQETQYF. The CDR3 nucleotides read TGTGCCAGCAGCTTGATAACTAGCGGGGGTTTCCAAGAGACCCAGTACTTC.

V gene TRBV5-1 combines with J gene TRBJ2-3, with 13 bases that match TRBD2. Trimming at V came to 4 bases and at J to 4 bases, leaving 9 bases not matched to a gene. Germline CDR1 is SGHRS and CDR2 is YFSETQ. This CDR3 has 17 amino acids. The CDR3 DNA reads TGCGCCAGCAGCCTGGAACTAGCGGGAGGGCCCGCAGATACGCAGTATTTT. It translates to CASSLELAGGPADTQYF.

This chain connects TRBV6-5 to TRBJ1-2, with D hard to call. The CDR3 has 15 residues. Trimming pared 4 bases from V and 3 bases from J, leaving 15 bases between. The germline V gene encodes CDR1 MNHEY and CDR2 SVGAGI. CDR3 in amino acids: CASSLEGKGDYGYTF. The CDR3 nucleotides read TGTGCCAGCAGTTTGGAAGGCAAGGGAGACTATGGCTACACCTTC.

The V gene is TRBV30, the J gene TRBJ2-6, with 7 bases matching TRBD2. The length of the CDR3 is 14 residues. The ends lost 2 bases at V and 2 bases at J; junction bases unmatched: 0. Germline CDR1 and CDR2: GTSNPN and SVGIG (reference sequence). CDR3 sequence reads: CAWSRGAGANVLTF. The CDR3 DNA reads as TGTGCCTGGAGTCGGGGGGCTGGGGCCAACGTCCTGACTTTC.